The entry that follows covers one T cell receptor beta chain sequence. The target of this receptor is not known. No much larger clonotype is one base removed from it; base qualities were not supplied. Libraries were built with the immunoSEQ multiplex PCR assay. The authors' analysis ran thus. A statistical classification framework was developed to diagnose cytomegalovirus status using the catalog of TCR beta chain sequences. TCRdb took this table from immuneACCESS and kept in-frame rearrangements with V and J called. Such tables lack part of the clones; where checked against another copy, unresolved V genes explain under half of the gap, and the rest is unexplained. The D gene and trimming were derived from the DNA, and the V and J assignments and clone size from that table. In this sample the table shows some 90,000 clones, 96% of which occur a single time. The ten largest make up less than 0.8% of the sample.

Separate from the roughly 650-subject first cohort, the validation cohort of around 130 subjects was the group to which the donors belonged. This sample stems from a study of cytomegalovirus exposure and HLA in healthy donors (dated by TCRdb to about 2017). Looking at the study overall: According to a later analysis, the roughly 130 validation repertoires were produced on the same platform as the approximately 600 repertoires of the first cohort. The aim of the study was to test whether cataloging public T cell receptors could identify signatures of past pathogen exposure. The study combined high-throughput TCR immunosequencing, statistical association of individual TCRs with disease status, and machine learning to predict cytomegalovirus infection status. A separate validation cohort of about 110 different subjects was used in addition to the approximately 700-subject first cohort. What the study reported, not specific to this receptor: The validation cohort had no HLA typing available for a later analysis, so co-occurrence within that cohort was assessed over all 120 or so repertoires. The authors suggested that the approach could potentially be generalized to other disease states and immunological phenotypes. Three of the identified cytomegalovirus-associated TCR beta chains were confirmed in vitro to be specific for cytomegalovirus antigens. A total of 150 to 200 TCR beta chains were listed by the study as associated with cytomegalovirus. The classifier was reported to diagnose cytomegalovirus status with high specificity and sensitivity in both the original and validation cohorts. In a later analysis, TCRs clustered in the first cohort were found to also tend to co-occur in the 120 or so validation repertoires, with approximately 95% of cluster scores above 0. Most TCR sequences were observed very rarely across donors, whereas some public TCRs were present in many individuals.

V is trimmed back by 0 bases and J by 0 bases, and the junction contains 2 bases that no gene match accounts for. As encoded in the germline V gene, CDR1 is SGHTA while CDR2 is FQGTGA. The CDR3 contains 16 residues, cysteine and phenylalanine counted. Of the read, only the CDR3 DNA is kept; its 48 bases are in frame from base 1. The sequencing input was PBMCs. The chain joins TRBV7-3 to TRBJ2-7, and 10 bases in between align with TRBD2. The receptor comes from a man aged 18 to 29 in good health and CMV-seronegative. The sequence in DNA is TGTGCCAGCAGCTTAACCGTAGCGGGAGGCTCCTACGAGCAGTACTTC. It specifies CASSLTVAGGSYEQYF.